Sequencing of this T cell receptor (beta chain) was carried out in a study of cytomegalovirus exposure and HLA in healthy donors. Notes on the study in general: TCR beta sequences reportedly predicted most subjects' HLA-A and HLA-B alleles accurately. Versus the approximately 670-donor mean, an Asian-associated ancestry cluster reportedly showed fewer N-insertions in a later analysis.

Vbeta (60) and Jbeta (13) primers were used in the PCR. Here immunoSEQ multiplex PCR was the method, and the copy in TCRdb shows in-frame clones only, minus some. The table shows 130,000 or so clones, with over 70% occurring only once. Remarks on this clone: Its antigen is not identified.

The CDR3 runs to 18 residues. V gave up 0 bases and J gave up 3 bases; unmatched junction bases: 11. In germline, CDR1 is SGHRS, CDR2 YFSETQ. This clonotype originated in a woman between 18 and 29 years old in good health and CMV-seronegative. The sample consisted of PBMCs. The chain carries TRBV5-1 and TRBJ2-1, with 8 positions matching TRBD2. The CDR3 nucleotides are TGCGCCAGCAGCTTGGTAGGAGGGGCTAGCGGGTACTACAATGAGCAGTTCTTC. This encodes CASSLVGGASGYYNEQFF.